The 5 T cell receptor beta chains reported below all come from one sample, sequenced in a study of human T cells and chemical hapten exposure. Described time point: patch test 2, 6 weeks after DPC sensitization. Treatment denoted: therapeutic diphenylcyclopropenone sensitization with weekly scalp DPC. MiXCR, applied by TCRdb to the RACE reads, yields one record per CDR3 protein. This sample has 330,000 or so distinct CDR3 sequences; nearly 6.5% occur once, and the top ten carry less than 6.5%. Sequencing was performed on whole blood, taken in connection with sensitization to the hapten diphenylcyclopropenone (DPC). The receptor source for this set is a woman under 30 with alopecia areata. Some clones in this sample may be carry-over from other donors' samples.

In its sample, this clonotype was seen a few times. The chain couples TRBV12-3 or TRBV12-4 to TRBJ1-2; TRBD1 matches at 7 bases. V was clipped by 10 bases and J by 4 bases; unmatched bases: 18. The CDR3 length is 16 residues. In nucleotides, the CDR3 is TGTGCCACAATCCCGTCTGGGAGGGGGCAAGCCTATGGCTACACCTTC. Amino acids: CATIPSGRGQAYGYTF.

In this sample, this clonotype turned up once. A much bigger clone sits one base away, suggesting this may be a read error. The rearrangement joins TRBV2 to TRBJ2-4, with a weak D call TRBD1 (6 bases). Germline V gene sequence: CDR1 SNHLY, CDR2 FYNNEI. The length of the CDR3 is 16 residues. V was trimmed by 5 bases and J by 1 base, leaving 15 bases between them. The CDR3 sequence: CASSPRGLVAKNIQYF. CDR3 sequence (DNA): TGTGCCAGCAGTCCTAGGGGGTTGGTGGCCAAAAACATTCAGTACTTC.

The sample holds many counts of this clonotype. The chain links TRBV12-3 or TRBV12-4 to TRBJ1-2, with no clear D. The CDR3 totals 13 residues. V lost 7 bases and J lost 6, with 15 bases in between. This chain's CDR3 is CASTSLSSDGYTF. Written as DNA, the CDR3 is TGTGCCAGCACCTCCTTGAGCTCCGATGGCTACACCTTC.

The sample holds a few counts of this clonotype. The chain carries TRBV5-6 and TRBJ2-3; TRBD1 matches 8 bases. The CDR3 consists of 16 residues. V was clipped by 1 base and J by 8 bases; unmatched bases: 12. Germline V CDR1 and CDR2: SGHDT, YYEEEE. In nucleotides, the CDR3 is TGTGCCAGCAGCTTGACCCGAGGGACAGGCGGGATTACGCAGTATTTT. As protein: CASSLTRGTGGITQYF.

The sample holds many counts of this clonotype. This chain uses TRBV29-1 with TRBJ1-2; no firm D call. The germline CDR1 and CDR2 sequences are SQVTM and ANQGSEA. This CDR3 has 12 residues. Trimming removed 0 bases from V and 3 bases from J, with 5 bases in between. The CDR3 loop is CSVEEIYYGYTF. The CDR3 DNA is TGCAGCGTTGAAGAAATTTACTATGGCTACACCTTC.